This TCR beta chain comes out of a study of blood T cell repertoires in COVID-19. Original processing notes: The authors estimated nucleated cell counts from reference gene primer amplification. Sequencing used immunoSEQ multiplex PCR; TCRdb keeps in-frame clones, though not all of them. For V, J and clone size, that table is used; D and trimming come from the DNA. The sample has approximately 300,000 clones, around 85% seen once; the top ten hold around 1.8%. Germline CDR1 is SGHVS and CDR2 is FQNEAQ. J gave up 3 bases and V 5 bases, and 4 bases lay outside the gene matches. This CDR3 is built from 15 residues.

This clonotype was obtained from a woman between 25 and 40 years old who had been exposed to COVID-19. This chain links TRBV7-8 with TRBJ2-1; TRBD2 matches 10 bases. Sequencing was done on a sample of PBMCs or T cells enriched from blood (not recorded which). CDR3 DNA: TGTGCCAGCAGCCGTAGCGGGGGGTACTACAATGAGCAGTTCTTC. Translation: CASSRSGGYYNEQFF.